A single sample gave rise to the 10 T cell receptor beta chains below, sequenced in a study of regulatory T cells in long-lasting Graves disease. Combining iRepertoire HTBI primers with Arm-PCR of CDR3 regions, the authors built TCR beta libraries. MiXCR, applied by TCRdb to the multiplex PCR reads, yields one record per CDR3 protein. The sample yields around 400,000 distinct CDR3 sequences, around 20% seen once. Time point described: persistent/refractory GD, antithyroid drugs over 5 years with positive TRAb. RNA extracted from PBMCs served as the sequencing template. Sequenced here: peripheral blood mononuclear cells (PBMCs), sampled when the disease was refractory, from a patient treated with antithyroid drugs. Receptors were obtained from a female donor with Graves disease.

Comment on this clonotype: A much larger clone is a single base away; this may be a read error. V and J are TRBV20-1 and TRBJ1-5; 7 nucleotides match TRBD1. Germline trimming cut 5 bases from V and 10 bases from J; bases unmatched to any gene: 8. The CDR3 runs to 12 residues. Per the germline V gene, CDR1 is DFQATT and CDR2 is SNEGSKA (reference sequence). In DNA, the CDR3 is TGCAGTGCTGCCAGGGGGGGTCACCCCCAGCATTTT. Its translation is CSAARGGHPQHF.

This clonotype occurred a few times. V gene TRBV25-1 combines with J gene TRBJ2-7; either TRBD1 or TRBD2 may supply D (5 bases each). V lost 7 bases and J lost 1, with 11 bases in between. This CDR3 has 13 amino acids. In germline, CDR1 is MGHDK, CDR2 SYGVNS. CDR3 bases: TGTGCCAGCAAAGGGGACCTTTCCTACGAGCAGTACTTC. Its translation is CASKGDLSYEQYF.

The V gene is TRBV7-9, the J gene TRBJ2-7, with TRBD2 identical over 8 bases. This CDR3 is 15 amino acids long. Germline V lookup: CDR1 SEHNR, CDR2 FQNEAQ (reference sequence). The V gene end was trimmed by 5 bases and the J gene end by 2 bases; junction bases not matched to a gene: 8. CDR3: CASSRGGFITYEQYF. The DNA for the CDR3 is TGTGCCAGCAGCCGGGGGGGCTTTATTACCTACGAGCAGTACTTC.

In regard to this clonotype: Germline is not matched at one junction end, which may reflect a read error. The CDR3 sequence is CSANSGSSYNGQFF. CDR3 nucleotide sequence: TGCAGTGCCAATAGCGGCAGCTCCTACAATGGGCAGTTCTTC. This chain connects TRBV20-1 to TRBJ2-1; D is perhaps TRBD2 (6 bases). This CDR3 comprises 14 residues. Germline V gene data show CDR1 as DFQATT and CDR2 as SNEGSKA (reference sequence).

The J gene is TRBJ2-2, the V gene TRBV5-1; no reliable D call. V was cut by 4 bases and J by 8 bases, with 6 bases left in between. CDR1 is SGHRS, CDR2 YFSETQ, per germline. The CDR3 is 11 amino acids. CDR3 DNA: TGCGCCAGCAGCGCCAGAGGGGAGCTGTTTTTT. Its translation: CASSARGELFF.

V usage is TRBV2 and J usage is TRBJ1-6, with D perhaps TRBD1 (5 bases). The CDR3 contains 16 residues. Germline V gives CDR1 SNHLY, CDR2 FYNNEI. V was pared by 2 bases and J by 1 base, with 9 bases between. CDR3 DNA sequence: TGTGCCAGCAGTGAACAGGGAGAGTCCTATAATTCACCCCTCCACTTT. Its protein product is CASSEQGESYNSPLHF.

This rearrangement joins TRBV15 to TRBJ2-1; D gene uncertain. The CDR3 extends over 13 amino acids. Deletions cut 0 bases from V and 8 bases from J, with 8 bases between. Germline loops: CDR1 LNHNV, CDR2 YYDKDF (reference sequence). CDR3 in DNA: TGTGCCACCAGCAGAGAACGGAACCATGAGCAGTTCTTC. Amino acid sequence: CATSRERNHEQFF.

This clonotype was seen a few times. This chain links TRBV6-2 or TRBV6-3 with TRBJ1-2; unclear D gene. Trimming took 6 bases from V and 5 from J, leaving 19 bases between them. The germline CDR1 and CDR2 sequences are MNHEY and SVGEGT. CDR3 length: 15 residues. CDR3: CASRDQRQGSYGYTF. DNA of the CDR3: TGTGCCAGCAGGGACCAACGACAAGGCTCTTATGGCTACACCTTC.

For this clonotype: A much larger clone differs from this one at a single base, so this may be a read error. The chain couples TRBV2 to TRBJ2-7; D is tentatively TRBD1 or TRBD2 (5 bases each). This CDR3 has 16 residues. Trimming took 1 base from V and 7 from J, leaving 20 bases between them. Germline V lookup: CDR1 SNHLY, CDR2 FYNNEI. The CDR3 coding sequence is TGTGCCAGCAGTGAAGAGGGGTTTTCCGGGGACGAAGAGCAGTACTTC. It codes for CASSEEGFSGDEEQYF.

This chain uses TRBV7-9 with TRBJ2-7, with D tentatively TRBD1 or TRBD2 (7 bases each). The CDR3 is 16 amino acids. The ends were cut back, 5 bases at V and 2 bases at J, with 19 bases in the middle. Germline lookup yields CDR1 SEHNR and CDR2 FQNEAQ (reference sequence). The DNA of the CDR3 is TGTGCCAGCAGCGGGGGAGGGGGCTCGGCTGCCTACGAGCAGTACTTC. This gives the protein CASSGGGGSAAYEQYF.